Below, 24 T cell receptor beta chains from the same sample are listed, as sequenced in a study of OX40 agonist ivuxolimab in advanced cancers. Generated by immunoSEQ multiplex PCR, the TCRdb table keeps only in-frame clones and is missing some. Among more than 65,000 clones, around nine tenths were seen once, and the ten largest hold over 0.35%. This specimen was CD4+ or CD8+ T cells sorted from blood, taken in a trial of the OX40 agonist ivuxolimab. The source of these receptors is an adult with an advanced solid tumor such as melanoma, head and neck, liver or kidney cancer.

CDR3 in DNA: TGTGCCGGTCAAACAGCCGGGGAGCTGTTTTTT. The encoded protein is CAGQTAGELFF. The chain employs TRBV30 and TRBJ2-2, with D unresolved. Deletions cut 8 bases from V and 6 bases from J, with 10 bases between. The germline CDR1 and CDR2 sequences are GTSNPN and SVGIG (reference sequence). The CDR3 length is 11 residues.

The chain uses TRBV11-2 and TRBJ2-1; D may be TRBD2 (6 bases). Deletions cut 6 bases from V and 4 bases from J, with 19 bases between. This CDR3 has 16 residues. CDR1 and CDR2 from the germline V gene are SGHAT and FQNNGV. As DNA, the CDR3 is TGTGCCAGCAGACATTGGGGGAGGAGGTTATACAATGAGCAGTTCTTC. Translated: CASRHWGRRLYNEQFF.

The chain uses TRBV6-5 and TRBJ1-1, with 8 bases identical to TRBD1. V was clipped by 6 bases and J by 4 bases; unmatched bases: 4. From germline, CDR1 is MNHEY and CDR2 SVGAGI. This CDR3 has 13 amino acids. DNA for the CDR3: TGTGCCAGCAGCAACAGGGGGGTCACTGAAGCTTTCTTT. Protein sequence: CASSNRGVTEAFF.

The chain uses TRBV11-3 and TRBJ2-3, with unresolved D. Germline V lookup: CDR1 SGHNT, CDR2 YENEEA. The ends were cut back, 1 base at V and 0 bases at J, with 14 bases in the middle. This CDR3 has 17 amino acids. CDR3 DNA: TGTGCCAGCAGCTTAGCGGTTAGCCGAACTAGCACAGATACGCAGTATTTT. Its translation: CASSLAVSRTSTDTQYF.

The chain uses TRBV19 and TRBJ1-1, with TRBD1 identical over 11 bases. V lost 3 bases, J lost 5 bases, and 14 bases stayed unmatched. Germline V lookup: CDR1 LNHDA, CDR2 SQIVND (reference sequence). This CDR3 is 18 amino acids long. The CDR3 sequence: CASSIGQGAAGSWTEAFF. The CDR3 nucleotides read TGTGCCAGTAGTATCGGACAGGGGGCCGCGGGGAGTTGGACTGAAGCTTTCTTT.

Note on this clone: Distinct nucleotide sequences in the sample also encode this CDR3. The V call is TRBV28, the J call TRBJ1-2; unclear D gene. Trimming removed 4 bases at V and 5 bases at J, with 5 bases between. The length of the CDR3 is 11 residues. The germline gives CDR1 MDHEN, CDR2 SYDVKM. CDR3 nucleotide sequence: TGTGCCAGCAGTTCTGGGTATGGCTACACCTTC. Translating it yields CASSSGYGYTF.

Points on this clone: In the same sample, other DNA sequences code for this CDR3. The chain couples TRBV27 to TRBJ2-2, with TRBD1 matching 9 bases. Looked up from germline, CDR1 is MNHEY and CDR2 is SMNVEV (reference sequence). V trimming: 5 bases; J trimming: 0 bases; junction bases outside the gene matches: 4. The CDR3 runs to 16 residues. CDR3 in DNA: TGTGCCAGCAGTCCGAGGACAGGGGCGAACACCGGGGAGCTGTTTTTT. Protein product: CASSPRTGANTGELFF.

The chain employs TRBV6-5 and TRBJ2-7; 8 bases fit TRBD2. Germline CDR1 is MNHEY and CDR2 is SVGAGI. The CDR3 has 14 amino acids. V dropped 6 bases and J dropped 1; count of bases not matched to a gene: 5. The CDR3 loop reads CASRGTSASYEQYF. In DNA form, the CDR3 reads TGTGCCAGCAGGGGGACTAGTGCGTCCTACGAGCAGTACTTC.

This clone came up a few times. This rearrangement joins TRBV20-1 to TRBJ2-1; D unresolved. This CDR3 is built from 11 residues. The V gene lost 6 bases and the J gene lost 10 bases, with 13 bases spanning the gap. Germline V gene data show CDR1 as DFQATT and CDR2 as SNEGSKA (reference sequence). Here the CDR3 reads CSANVGREQFF. CDR3 bases: TGCAGTGCCAACGTCGGACGGGAGCAGTTCTTC.

The chain is built from TRBV18 and TRBJ2-3; D might be TRBD1 (7 bases). The V and J ends lost 5 bases and 3 bases respectively, with 15 bases between them. Germline lookup yields CDR1 KGHSH and CDR2 LQKENI. There are 15 residues in the CDR3. The DNA of the CDR3 is TGTGCCAGCTCAGATGCGGGACAGCCAACAGATACGCAGTATTTT. Encoded protein: CASSDAGQPTDTQYF.

CDR3 coding DNA: TGTGCCAGCAGGATAAAGGGTCTAGCCGGTGAGACCCAGTACTTC. Amino acids: CASRIKGLAGETQYF. The chain has TRBV6-6 and TRBJ2-5; perhaps TRBD2 as D (5 bases). V gave up 6 bases and J gave up 5 bases, with 19 bases separating them. The length of the CDR3 is 15 residues. The germline V gene has CDR1 MNHNY and CDR2 SVGAGI (reference sequence).

For the CDR3, the DNA is TGTGCCAGCAGCTTAGATGGGACTAGCGGGAGGATCAACGAGCAGTACTTC. Protein: CASSLDGTSGRINEQYF. The J gene is TRBJ2-5, the V gene TRBV11-2; 15 nucleotides agree with TRBD2. Near its end, the DNA agrees better with TRBJ2-7, so the J call may be wrong. Germline-derived CDR1 and CDR2 are SGHAT and FQNNGV. This CDR3 region has 17 residues.

The rearrangement joins TRBV19 to TRBJ2-2; 8 positions agree with TRBD1. V lost 5 bases and J lost 1; bases outside the gene matches: 3. CDR3 length equals 15 residues. Germline V CDR1 and CDR2: LNHDA, SQIVND (reference sequence). The CDR3 protein is CASSLGQGNTGELFF. In DNA form, the CDR3 reads TGTGCCAGTAGTCTCGGACAGGGGAACACCGGGGAGCTGTTTTTT.

The chain uses TRBV19 and TRBJ2-7, with 14 bases that match TRBD2. Germline V lookup: CDR1 LNHDA, CDR2 SQIVND (reference sequence). V dropped 5 bases and J dropped 3; count of bases not matched to a gene: 6. The CDR3 has 16 residues. Written as DNA, the CDR3 is TGTGCCAGTAGTTCCCTGACTAGCGGGAGGGTCTACGAGCAGTACTTC. This codes for CASSSLTSGRVYEQYF.

The rearrangement links TRBV18 to TRBJ2-7, with D possibly matching TRBD2 (6 bases). V shed 0 bases and J shed 7 bases, with 16 bases lying between them. This CDR3 is built from 15 residues. CDR1 and CDR2 from the germline V gene are KGHSH and LQKENI. The CDR3 is CASSPPGLPLREQYF. The CDR3 DNA is TGTGCCAGCTCACCACCGGGACTTCCCCTAAGAGAGCAGTACTTC.

This clone came up a few times. The J gene is TRBJ2-2, the V gene TRBV7-8; D is uncertain. Trimming shortened V by 4 bases and J by 4 bases, and 4 bases separated the two germline ends. The germline V gene encodes CDR1 SGHVS and CDR2 FQNEAQ. CDR3 size: 12 residues. The CDR3 DNA reads TGTGCCAGCAGCTGGGGCACCGGGGAGCTGTTTTTT. Translating it yields CASSWGTGELFF.

This clone was counted a single time. The genes are TRBV5-4 and TRBJ2-2; no definite D call. Germline CDR1 is SGHNT and CDR2 is YYREEE (reference sequence). The CDR3 is 15 amino acids. Trimming pared 2 bases from V and 3 bases from J, leaving 11 bases between. CDR3 region: CASSLRQVDTGELFF. The CDR3 DNA sequence: TGTGCCAGCAGCTTAAGGCAGGTGGACACCGGGGAGCTGTTTTTT.

The chain couples TRBV9 to TRBJ1-1; D is ambiguous. Between the trimmed V and J ends, which lost 0 bases and 5 bases, there was a span of 11 bases. There are 14 residues in the CDR3. CDR1 and CDR2 from the germline V gene are SGDLS and YYNGEE. The CDR3, as DNA: TGTGCCAGCAGCGTAGAGACGGGTGCAACTGAAGCTTTCTTT. As protein: CASSVETGATEAFF.

V gene TRBV11-2 combines with J gene TRBJ1-2, with D hard to call. The CDR3 has 15 residues. Germline CDR1 SGHAT, CDR2 FQNNGV. V lost 3 bases, J lost 4 bases, and 15 bases lay in between. The CDR3 sequence is CASSFNQRFPYGYTF. In DNA form, the CDR3 reads TGTGCCAGCAGCTTTAATCAGAGATTCCCCTATGGCTACACCTTC.

This clone was recorded once. The gene calls are TRBV7-9 and TRBJ1-1; a weak D match, TRBD1 (6 bases). The CDR3 has 15 residues. Trimming removed 3 bases from V and 6 bases from J, with 17 bases in between. Germline V gene sequence: CDR1 SEHNR, CDR2 FQNEAQ (reference sequence). In DNA, the CDR3 is TGTGCCAGCAGCTTGATGGGGGGCGCTTCATCTGAAGCTTTCTTT. Translation gives CASSLMGGASSEAFF.

This rearrangement joins TRBV19 to TRBJ2-7, with TRBD2 matching over 10 bases. CDR1 and CDR2 (germline): LNHDA, SQIVND (reference sequence). The trim removed 10 bases at V and 4 bases at J, leaving 13 bases unmatched. The length of the CDR3 is 15 residues. DNA of the CDR3: TGTGCCACCACGGACAGAGCGGGAGGGCCGTACGAGCAGTACTTC. Amino acid sequence: CATTDRAGGPYEQYF.

V and J are TRBV6-5 and TRBJ2-2, with TRBD2 matching over 10 bases. Germline CDR1 and CDR2: MNHEY and SVGAGI. J gave up 6 bases and V 4 bases, and 2 bases lay outside the gene matches. The CDR3 has 14 amino acids. Here the CDR3 reads CASSSSGRAGELFF. The CDR3 region has the DNA TGTGCCAGCAGTTCCAGCGGGAGGGCCGGGGAGCTGTTTTTT.

CDR3 in DNA: TGCAGCGCCGGACAGGCATACTCCTACGAGCAGTACTTC. As protein: CSAGQAYSYEQYF. The chain is built from TRBV29-1 and TRBJ2-7, with 7 bases fitting TRBD1. The CDR3 totals 13 residues. J was trimmed by 0 bases and V by 7 bases; bases with no gene match: 6. Germline V lookup: CDR1 SQVTM, CDR2 ANQGSEA.

The V call is TRBV11-2, the J call TRBJ2-7; D might be TRBD1 (6 bases). The CDR3 contains 12 residues. Germline loops: CDR1 SGHAT, CDR2 FQNNGV. The V gene lost 8 bases and the J gene lost 4 bases, with 12 bases spanning the gap. In DNA form, the CDR3 reads TGTGCCAGCCGCAGGGGACCTTACGAGCAGTACTTC. It translates to CASRRGPYEQYF.